What follows describes a single TCR beta chain. The antigen is not known. This sample is drawn from a study of cytomegalovirus exposure and HLA in healthy donors. Points from the study as a whole: About 87% or about 30% of the time was how often most TCR beta V segments were productive, according to an earlier analysis.

The PCR ran on 60 Vbeta and 13 Jbeta primers. Method: immunoSEQ multiplex PCR; TCRdb's copy keeps in-frame clones and lacks some. The top ten hold less than 0.6% of the sample, which has around 210,000 clones, 78% seen once. V trimming: 0 bases; J trimming: 0 bases; junction bases outside the gene matches: 16. This CDR3 has 20 amino acids. Germline V gene lookup returns CDR1 SGDLS and CDR2 YYNGEE. The J gene is TRBJ1-2, the V gene TRBV9, with 8 nucleotides matching TRBD1. This TCR was sampled from a boy between 10 and 17 years old in good health and CMV-seronegative. The sample taken for sequencing was PBMCs. In DNA form, the CDR3 reads TGTGCCAGCAGCGTAGGGGTGTCGGGTGGACCGACAGGGGCTAACTATGGCTACACCTTC. This translates into CASSVGVSGGPTGANYGYTF. Combining the CDR3 with reference TRBV9 and TRBJ1-2 gives the whole variable domain DSGVTQTPKHLITATGQRVTLRCSPRSGDLSVYWYQQSLDQGLQFLIQYYNGEERAKGNILERFSAQQFPDLHSELNLSSLELGDSALYFCASSVGVSGGPTGANYGYTFGSGTRLTVV.